The rows below give T cell receptor beta chains drawn from one sample of a study of T cells after posttransplantation cyclophosphamide. Assay used: immunoSEQ multiplex PCR; TCRdb lists only in-frame clones, some missing. The data show about 500 clones, with none appearing a single time. This material consisted of PBMCs, taken 32 days after allogeneic stem cell transplant with posttransplant cyclophosphamide. These receptors all come from a male patient aged 30 to 40 who received an allogeneic stem cell transplant from a related donor, was CMV-positive, and had acute GVHD only. The T cells may partly be graft donor cells. Both conserved end residues are part of each CDR3. A D gene is named only where the DNA matches it firmly. Expanded clones get a size class; other rows say once, few or many, or leave the size out.

cdr3_nt: TGTGCCAGCAGCCAAACCACCTGGACAGGGCCACTATCGGCTGAAAAACTGTTTTTT
cdr3_aa: CASSQTTWTGPLSAEKLFF
clone_size: medium-sized
v_call: TRBV4-2
d_call: TRBD1
j_call: TRBJ1-4

cdr3_nt: TGTGCCAGCTCACCAACAGGGGTATACAATGGCTACACCTTC
cdr3_aa: CASSPTGVYNGYTF
clone_size: medium-sized
v_call: TRBV18
d_call: TRBD1
j_call: TRBJ1-2

cdr3_nt: TGTGCCAGCAGTTTGGAACAGGGGGCTCCGACAAGCCAAGAGACCCAGTACTTC
cdr3_aa: CASSLEQGAPTSQETQYF
clone_size: few
v_call: TRBV28
d_call: TRBD1
j_call: TRBJ2-5

cdr3_nt: TGTGCCAGCAGCTATGGACAGGGAGACACCTACGAGCAGTACTTC
cdr3_aa: CASSYGQGDTYEQYF
clone_size: few
v_call: TRBV7-7
d_call: TRBD1
j_call: TRBJ2-7

cdr3_nt: TGTGCCAGCATCACCCCGGGACGGGGGGAGCGGTTCTTC
cdr3_aa: CASITPGRGERFF
clone_size: large
v_call: TRBV6-1
d_call: TRBD2
j_call: TRBJ2-1

cdr3_nt: TGTGCCAGCACCGTCGGACAGGGGGCCTACAATGAGCAGTTCTTC
cdr3_aa: CASTVGQGAYNEQFF
clone_size: large
v_call: TRBV7-6
d_call: TRBD1
j_call: TRBJ2-1

cdr3_nt: TGTGCCAGCAGCTCTCCGGGACAAGCGAACACTGAAGCTTTCTTT
cdr3_aa: CASSSPGQANTEAFF
clone_size: few
v_call: TRBV5-6
d_call: .
j_call: TRBJ1-1

cdr3_nt: TGTGCCTGGACAGGGGGGACCACTGAAGCTTTCTTT
cdr3_aa: CAWTGGTTEAFF
clone_size: large
v_call: TRBV30
d_call: TRBD1
j_call: TRBJ1-1

cdr3_nt: TGCGCCAGCAGCTTGGATAGTGGGAACACTGAAGCTTTCTTT
cdr3_aa: CASSLDSGNTEAFF
clone_size: .
v_call: TRBV5-1
d_call: .
j_call: TRBJ1-1

cdr3_nt: TGTGCCAGCAGTTACTCCGCAGGGAGGTCCTACGAGCAGTACTTC
cdr3_aa: CASSYSAGRSYEQYF
clone_size: large
v_call: TRBV6-5
d_call: .
j_call: TRBJ2-7

cdr3_nt: TGTGCCAGCAGCGGGACTAGCGGGTACACAGATACGCAGTATTTT
cdr3_aa: CASSGTSGYTDTQYF
clone_size: large
v_call: TRBV5-4
d_call: TRBD2
j_call: TRBJ2-3

cdr3_nt: TGTGCCAGCAGTGAAGCGTCGGGGATATTGAACACTGAAGCTTTCTTT
cdr3_aa: CASSEASGILNTEAFF
clone_size: large
v_call: TRBV6-1
d_call: .
j_call: TRBJ1-1

cdr3_nt: TGTGCCAGCAGCCAAATCGGCAGGGTGGGTGGCTACACCTTC
cdr3_aa: CASSQIGRVGGYTF
clone_size: medium-sized
v_call: TRBV28
d_call: .
j_call: TRBJ1-2

cdr3_nt: TGTGCCAGCAGTTTGCGGTGGAGGGGGGAGACCCAGTACTTC
cdr3_aa: CASSLRWRGETQYF
clone_size: large
v_call: TRBV2
d_call: .
j_call: TRBJ2-5

cdr3_nt: TGTGCCATCAGTGATACAGGGGAGAGTGAAAAACTGTTTTTT
cdr3_aa: CAISDTGESEKLFF
clone_size: large
v_call: TRBV10-3
d_call: TRBD1
j_call: TRBJ1-4

cdr3_nt: TGTGCCAGCAGCGCTCCGGGGAGACCTTACAATGAGCAGTTCTTC
cdr3_aa: CASSAPGRPYNEQFF
clone_size: medium-sized
v_call: TRBV7-8
d_call: .
j_call: TRBJ2-1

cdr3_nt: TGCACAGGAGGAGAAGGCTACACCTTC
cdr3_aa: CTGGEGYTF
clone_size: .
v_call: TRBV29-1
d_call: .
j_call: TRBJ1-2

cdr3_nt: TGTGCCAGCTCAGGAGCCGGGAGCCAACAGGGAGAAGCTTTCTTT
cdr3_aa: CASSGAGSQQGEAFF
clone_size: medium-sized
v_call: TRBV18
d_call: .
j_call: TRBJ1-1

cdr3_nt: TGTGCCAGCAGCTTAGTGGGGACAGGGTGGGAGACCCAGTACTTC
cdr3_aa: CASSLVGTGWETQYF
clone_size: .
v_call: TRBV11-2
d_call: TRBD1
j_call: TRBJ2-5

cdr3_nt: TGCGCCAGCAGCCGAACCTTCGGGGGAGCGGGGGGGCTAATTACGGAGACCCAGTACTTC
cdr3_aa: CASSRTFGGAGGLITETQYF
clone_size: medium-sized
v_call: TRBV4-3
d_call: TRBD2
j_call: TRBJ2-5